One T cell receptor (beta chain) is described in this entry. Its antigen is not known. The sample belongs to a study of T cells after yellow fever vaccination. Study observations and caveats: Researchers noted that a small share of clonotypes showed up in both CD4 and CD8 compartments.

One entry per CDR3 protein results from TCRdb running MiXCR on the 5' RACE reads. The sample lists about 140,000 distinct CDR3 sequences, 6.6% occurring once. V lost 4 bases and J lost 0, with 11 bases in between. There are 14 residues in the CDR3. Germline values: CDR1 SGHKS, CDR2 YYEKEE (reference sequence). This specimen consisted of CD4+ T cells sorted from PBMCs, obtained 10 days after the yellow fever booster vaccination. The chain recombines TRBV5-5 with TRBJ2-7; D is unresolved. The sequence came from a man aged 25 to 45 who received the YFV17D yellow fever vaccine. As DNA, the CDR3 is TGTGCCAGCAGCCGGACGTGGAGCTCCTACGAGCAGTACTTC. Protein sequence: CASSRTWSSYEQYF.